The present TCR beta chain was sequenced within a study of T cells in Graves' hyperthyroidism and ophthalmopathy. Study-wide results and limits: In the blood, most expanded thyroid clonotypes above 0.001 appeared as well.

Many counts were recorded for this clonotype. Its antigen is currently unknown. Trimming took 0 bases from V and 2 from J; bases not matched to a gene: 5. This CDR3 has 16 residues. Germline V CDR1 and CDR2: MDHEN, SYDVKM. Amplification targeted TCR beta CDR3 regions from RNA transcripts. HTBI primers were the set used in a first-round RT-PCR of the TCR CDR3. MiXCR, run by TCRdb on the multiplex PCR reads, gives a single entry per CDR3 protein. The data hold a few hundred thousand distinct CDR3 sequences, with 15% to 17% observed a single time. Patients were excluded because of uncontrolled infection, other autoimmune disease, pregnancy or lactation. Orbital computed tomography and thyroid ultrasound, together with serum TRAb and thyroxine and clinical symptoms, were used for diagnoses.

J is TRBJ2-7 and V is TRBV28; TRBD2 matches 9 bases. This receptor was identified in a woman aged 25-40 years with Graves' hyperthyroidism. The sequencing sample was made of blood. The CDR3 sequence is CASSLWTSGDAYEQYF. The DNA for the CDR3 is TGTGCCAGCAGTTTATGGACTAGCGGAGATGCCTACGAGCAGTACTTC.